The text below deals with one T cell receptor beta chain. The sample belongs to a study of blood T cell repertoires in COVID-19. V lost 7 bases, J lost 6 bases, and 9 bases stayed unmatched. The CDR3 loop spans 15 amino acids. Looked up from germline, CDR1 is SNHLY and CDR2 is FYNNEI. The assay was immunoSEQ multiplex PCR, and TCRdb's table has in-frame clones only and misses some. The data show about 65,000 clones, roughly 90% seen once. Sequencing was carried out using peripheral blood. This TCR was recovered from a man aged 60 to 75 with acute or convalescent COVID-19. The chain combines TRBV2 with TRBJ1-6; TRBD1 matches 7 bases. The CDR3 DNA reads as TGTGCCAGCAACTTGCGACAGGGTGGTAATTCACCCCTCCACTTT. This sequence encodes CASNLRQGGNSPLHF.